This TCR beta chain was identified in a study of cytomegalovirus exposure and HLA in healthy donors. Study outcomes and limitations: Indistinguishable V segments, including TRBV6-2 and TRBV6-3, were excluded. A later analysis reportedly found fewer N-insertions in an Asian-associated ancestry cluster than the approximately 700-donor mean.

PCR was performed using 60 Vbeta and 13 Jbeta primers. Clones were read by immunoSEQ multiplex PCR, and TCRdb kept only the in-frame ones, dropping some. The sample consists of approximately 97,000 clones, about four fifths of them appearing once. At sampling all donors were nominally healthy, likely with unrecorded immune exposures. The germline CDR1 and CDR2 sequences are SGHRS and YFSETQ. The length of the CDR3 is 15 residues. Germline trimming cut 1 base from V and 5 bases from J; bases unmatched to any gene: 7. This clone was seen once. Its antigen is not known. The J gene is TRBJ2-7, the V gene TRBV5-1; 9 bases are a match to TRBD2. This clonotype was sampled from a woman aged 70-85 years in good health and CMV-seropositive. Sample: PBMCs. DNA for the CDR3: TGCGCCAGCAGCTTGATGCGGGAGGGCCTCAACGAGCAGTACTTC. It is translated as CASSLMREGLNEQYF.